Listed below are T cell receptor beta chains from one sample, sequenced in a study of early T cells in non-severe SARS-CoV-2 infection. TCRdb redid the calling of the 5' RACE reads with MiXCR, one entry per CDR3 protein. The sample consists of approximately 77,000 distinct CDR3 sequences, about 12% of them appearing once. Sequencing was carried out using whole blood. These receptors were taken from an adult who was a healthcare worker with PCR-confirmed SARS-CoV-2 infection or an uninfected control (not recorded which). CDR3s include the opening cysteine and the closing phenylalanine or tryptophan. Fields, in order: J gene, D gene, clone size, V gene, CDR3 DNA, CDR3 protein. The D gene is left open where the match is weak. Where a row states a size, it is once, few, many or the class of an expanded clone; other rows omit it.

>TRBJ2-7|TRBD1|NA|TRBV6-6
TGTGCCAGCAGCTCTGGACAGGTTGCCTACGAGCAGTACTTC
CASSSGQVAYEQYF
>TRBJ2-1|NA|many|TRBV11-3
TGTGCCAGCAGCTTAAACACCGAACCCTACAATGAGCAGTTCTTC
CASSLNTEPYNEQFF
>TRBJ2-5|NA|few|TRBV12-3/TRBV12-4
TGTGCCAGCAGTTTTACAACAGGAGAGACCCAGTACTTC
CASSFTTGETQYF
>TRBJ1-1|NA|NA|TRBV24-1
TGTGCCACCAGTGATCCTGGGGTCACTGAAGCTTTCTTT
CATSDPGVTEAFF
>TRBJ1-2|NA|few|TRBV12-3/TRBV12-4
TGTGCCAGCAGTCCATCCAGGGGCTATGGCTACACCTTC
CASSPSRGYGYTF
>TRBJ2-5|TRBD2|NA|TRBV5-1
TGCGCCAGCTCCCAGGAGACTAGCGTCCTTACGACCCAGTACTTC
CASSQETSVLTTQYF
>TRBJ2-3|TRBD2|many|TRBV5-1
TGCGCCAGCAGTCCCCTAGCGGGACCTAGCACAGATACGCAGTATTTT
CASSPLAGPSTDTQYF
>TRBJ2-3|NA|NA|TRBV9
TGTGCCAGCAGCGAGGGAGGCACAGATACGCAGTATTTT
CASSEGGTDTQYF
>TRBJ2-1|TRBD2|many|TRBV5-4
TGTGCCAGCAGCTTCCTAGGACTAGCGGGCTCCTACAATGAGCAGTTCTTC
CASSFLGLAGSYNEQFF
>TRBJ1-6|NA|many|TRBV15
TGTGCCACCCAACGCGGGGCCACTCCATCCCTCCACTTT
CATQRGATPSLHF
>TRBJ2-7|NA|NA|TRBV30
TGTGCCTGGAGTGTAGGTGGCGTGTCCTACGAGCAGTACTTC
CAWSVGGVSYEQYF
>TRBJ2-1|TRBD2|many|TRBV3-1
TGTGCCAGCAGCCATTTAGCGGGGCACTCCTACAATGAGCAGTTCTTC
CASSHLAGHSYNEQFF
>TRBJ2-5|NA|many|TRBV6-2/TRBV6-3
TGTGCCAGCAGTTACACTACAGGGACGGAGACCCAGTACTTC
CASSYTTGTETQYF
>TRBJ1-4|NA|NA|TRBV20-1
TGCAGTGCCCCCGTCTCGGGGGGGGAAAAACTGTTTTTT
CSAPVSGGEKLFF
>TRBJ2-3|TRBD2|many|TRBV27
TGTGCCAGCACCCCTTTAGGGGACTACACAGATACGCAGTATTTT
CASTPLGDYTDTQYF
>TRBJ2-7|NA|many|TRBV5-4
TGTGCCAGCAGCCTCGTCGAGAGGGGAGCCTACGAGCAGTACTTC
CASSLVERGAYEQYF
>TRBJ2-1|TRBD1|few|TRBV5-4
TGTGCCATTCCCGGGACAGGATCAAGCTCCTACAATGAGCAGTTCTTC
CAIPGTGSSSYNEQFF
>TRBJ2-7|NA|few|TRBV7-8
TGTGCCAGCATCCGAACTGGGCAGACCTACGAGCAGTACTTC
CASIRTGQTYEQYF